This TCR beta chain was sequenced for a study of CD8 T cells in Susac syndrome. Findings and caveats of the study: Clonal expansion involving Susac CD8+ cells peaked in TEMRA cells and active patients.

Germline values: CDR1 LNHNV, CDR2 YYDKDF (reference sequence). This CDR3 region has 17 residues. V lost 1 base and J lost 3, with 18 bases in between. Concerning this clonotype itself: The antigen is not known.

Random hexamers primed reverse transcription of about 0.5 to 1 ug RNA. Each CDR3 protein is one row after TCRdb ran MiXCR on the immunoSEQ multiplex PCR reads. Counted here are approximately 190,000 distinct CDR3 sequences, approximately 95% occurring once; the ten biggest clones make up around 0.16%. This rearrangement joins TRBV15 to TRBJ1-1, with D possibly being TRBD1 (5 bases). This clonotype originated in a human donor with Susac syndrome. The sequencing sample was made of CD8+ T cells from PBMCs. CDR3 amino acids: CATSRGGVWGADTEAFF. CDR3 sequence (DNA): TGTGCCACCAGCAGAGGGGGGGTATGGGGCGCCGACACTGAAGCTTTCTTT.